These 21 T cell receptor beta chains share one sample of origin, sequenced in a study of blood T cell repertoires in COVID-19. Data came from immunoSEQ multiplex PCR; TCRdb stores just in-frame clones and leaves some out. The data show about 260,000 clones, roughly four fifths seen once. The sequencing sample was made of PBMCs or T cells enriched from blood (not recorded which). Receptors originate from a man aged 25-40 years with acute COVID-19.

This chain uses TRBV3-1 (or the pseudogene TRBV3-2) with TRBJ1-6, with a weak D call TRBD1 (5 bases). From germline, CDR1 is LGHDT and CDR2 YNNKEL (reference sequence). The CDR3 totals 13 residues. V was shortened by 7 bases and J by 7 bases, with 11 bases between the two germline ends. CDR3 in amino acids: CASNGARNSPLHF. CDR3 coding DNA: TGTGCCAGCAATGGGGCTAGGAATTCACCCCTCCACTTT.

The CDR3 spells CASSLRTSGYNEQFF. The CDR3 DNA reads as TGTGCCAGCAGCTTACGGACTAGCGGCTACAATGAGCAGTTCTTC. The rearrangement links TRBV11-3 to TRBJ2-1, with TRBD2 identical over 10 bases. Germline assignment: CDR1 SGHNT and CDR2 YENEEA. The CDR3 is 15 amino acids. Germline trimming cut 2 bases from V and 3 bases from J; bases unmatched to any gene: 1.

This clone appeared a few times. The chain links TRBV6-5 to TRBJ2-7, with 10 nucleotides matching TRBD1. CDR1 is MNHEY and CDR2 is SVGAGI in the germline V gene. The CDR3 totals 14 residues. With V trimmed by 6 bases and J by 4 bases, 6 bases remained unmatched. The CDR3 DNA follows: TGTGCCAGCAGACGGGACAGGGGAACTTACGAGCAGTACGTC. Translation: CASRRDRGTYEQYV.

The CDR3 protein is CASSQGWAPGTGELFF. The CDR3 nucleotides are TGTGCCAGCAGCCAAGGATGGGCGCCCGGCACCGGGGAGCTGTTTTTT. The chain employs TRBV3-1 (or the pseudogene TRBV3-2) and TRBJ2-2; D gene unclear. The V gene lost 1 base and the J gene lost 4 bases, with 13 bases spanning the gap. CDR3 length equals 16 residues. The V gene's germline CDR1 is LGHDT and CDR2 YNNKEL (reference sequence).

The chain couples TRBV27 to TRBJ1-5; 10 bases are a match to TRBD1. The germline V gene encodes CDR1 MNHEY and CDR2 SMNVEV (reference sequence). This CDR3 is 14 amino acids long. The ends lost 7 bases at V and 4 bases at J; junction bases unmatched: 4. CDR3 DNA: TGTGCCAGCAAGACAGGGGGCTCAAATCAGCCCCAGCATTTT. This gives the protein CASKTGGSNQPQHF.

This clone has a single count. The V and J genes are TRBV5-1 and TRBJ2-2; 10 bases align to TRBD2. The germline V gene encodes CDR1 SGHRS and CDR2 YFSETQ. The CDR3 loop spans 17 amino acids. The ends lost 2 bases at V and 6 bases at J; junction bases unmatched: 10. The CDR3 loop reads CASSLPERGGLPGELFF. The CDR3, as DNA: TGCGCCAGCAGCTTACCAGAGCGGGGGGGCCTACCCGGGGAGCTGTTTTTT.

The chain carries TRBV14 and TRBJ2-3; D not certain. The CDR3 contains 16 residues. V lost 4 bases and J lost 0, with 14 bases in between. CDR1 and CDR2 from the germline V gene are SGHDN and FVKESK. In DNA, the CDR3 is TGTGCCAGCAGCCGAAGTGACTTACCTAGCACAGATACGCAGTATTTT. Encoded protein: CASSRSDLPSTDTQYF.

As DNA, the CDR3 is TGCGCCAGCAGCCAAGTGGGCGGGGGGGCGAGAGAGACCCAGTACTTC. Its translation: CASSQVGGGARETQYF. The V call is TRBV4-1, the J call TRBJ2-5; 9 nucleotides match TRBD2. Germline V gene data show CDR1 as MGHRA and CDR2 as YSYEKL. The CDR3 extends over 16 amino acids. V gave up 1 base and J gave up 4 bases; unmatched junction bases: 7.

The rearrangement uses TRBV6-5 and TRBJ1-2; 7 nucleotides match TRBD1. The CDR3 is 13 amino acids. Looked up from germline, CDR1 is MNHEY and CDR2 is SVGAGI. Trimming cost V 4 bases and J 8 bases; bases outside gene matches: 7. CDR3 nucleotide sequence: TGTGCCAGCAGTTTGGACAGGATTTCGGGCTACACCTTC. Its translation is CASSLDRISGYTF.

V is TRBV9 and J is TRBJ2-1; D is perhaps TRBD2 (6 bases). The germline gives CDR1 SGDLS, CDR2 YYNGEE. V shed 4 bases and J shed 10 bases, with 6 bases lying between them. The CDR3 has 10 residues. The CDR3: CASSRGEQFF. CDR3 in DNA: TGTGCCAGCAGCCGGGGGGAGCAGTTCTTC.

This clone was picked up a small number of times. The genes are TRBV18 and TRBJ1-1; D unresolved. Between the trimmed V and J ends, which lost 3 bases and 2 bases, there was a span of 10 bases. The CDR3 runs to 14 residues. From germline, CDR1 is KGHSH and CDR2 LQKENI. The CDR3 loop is CASSPVYGNTEAFF. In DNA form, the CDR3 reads TGTGCCAGCTCACCCGTTTACGGTAACACTGAAGCTTTCTTT.

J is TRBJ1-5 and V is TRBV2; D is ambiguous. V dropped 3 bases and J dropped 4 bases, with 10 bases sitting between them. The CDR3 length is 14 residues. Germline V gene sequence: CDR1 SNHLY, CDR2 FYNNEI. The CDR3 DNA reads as TGTGCCAGCAGTGAGCGTACAGCTAATCAGCCCCAGCATTTT. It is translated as CASSERTANQPQHF.

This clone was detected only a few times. The CDR3, as DNA: TGCGCCAGCAGTAATACTAGCGGGGGGTTCCAGTTCTTC. Encoded protein: CASSNTSGGFQFF. The rearrangement joins TRBV5-1 to TRBJ2-1; 12 bases match TRBD2. The germline CDR1 and CDR2 sequences are SGHRS and YFSETQ. V shed 5 bases, J shed 13 bases, and the junction held 7 bases outside the gene matches. This CDR3 has 13 amino acids.

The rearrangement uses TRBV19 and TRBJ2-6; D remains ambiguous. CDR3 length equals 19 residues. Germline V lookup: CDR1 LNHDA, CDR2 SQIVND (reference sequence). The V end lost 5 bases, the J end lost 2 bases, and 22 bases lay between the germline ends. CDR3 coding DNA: TGTGCCAGTAGTCCCTTTTCAAGTACGAGTATGGCTGGGGCCAACGTCCTGACTTTC. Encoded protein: CASSPFSSTSMAGANVLTF.

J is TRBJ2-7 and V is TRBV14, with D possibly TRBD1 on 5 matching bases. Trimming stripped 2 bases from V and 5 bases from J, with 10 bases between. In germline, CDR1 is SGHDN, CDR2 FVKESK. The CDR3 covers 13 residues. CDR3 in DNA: TGTGCCAGCAGCCAACAGGGTTTCGACGAGCAGTACGTC. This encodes CASSQQGFDEQYV.

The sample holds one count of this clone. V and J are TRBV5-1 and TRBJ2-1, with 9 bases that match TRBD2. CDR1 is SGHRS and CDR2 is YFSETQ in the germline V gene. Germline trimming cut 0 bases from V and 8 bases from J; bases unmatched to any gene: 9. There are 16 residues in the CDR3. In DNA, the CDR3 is TGCGCCAGCAGCTTGGCCGGGGCTAGCGGGGTCTATGAGCAGTTCTTC. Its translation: CASSLAGASGVYEQFF.

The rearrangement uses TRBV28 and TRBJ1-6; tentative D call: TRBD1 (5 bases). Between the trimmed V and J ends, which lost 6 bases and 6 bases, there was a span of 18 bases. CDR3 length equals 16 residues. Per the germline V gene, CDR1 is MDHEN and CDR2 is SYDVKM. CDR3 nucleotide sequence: TGTGCCAGCAGAAACGGACACGGTCTGGGTAATTCACCCCTCCACTTT. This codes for CASRNGHGLGNSPLHF.

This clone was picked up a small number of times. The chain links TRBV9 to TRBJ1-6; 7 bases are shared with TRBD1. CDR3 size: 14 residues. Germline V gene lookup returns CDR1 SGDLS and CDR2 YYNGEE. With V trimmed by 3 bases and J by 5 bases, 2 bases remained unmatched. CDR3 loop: CASSAGTDNSPLHF. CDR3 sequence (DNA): TGTGCCAGCAGCGCGGGGACAGATAATTCACCCCTCCACTTT.

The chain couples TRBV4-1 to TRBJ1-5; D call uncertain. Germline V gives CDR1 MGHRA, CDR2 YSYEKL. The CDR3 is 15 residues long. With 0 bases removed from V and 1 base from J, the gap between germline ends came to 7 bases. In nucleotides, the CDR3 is TGCGCCAGCAGCCAAGATCGCCAGAGCAATCAGCCCCAGCATTTT. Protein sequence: CASSQDRQSNQPQHF.

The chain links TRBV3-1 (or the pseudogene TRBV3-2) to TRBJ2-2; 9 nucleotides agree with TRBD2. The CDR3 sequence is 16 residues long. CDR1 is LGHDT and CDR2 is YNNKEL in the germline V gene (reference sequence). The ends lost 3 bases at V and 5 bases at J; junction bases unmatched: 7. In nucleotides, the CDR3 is TGTGCCAGCAGCCACCGCGGGGGGGGTCCGACCGGGGAGCTGTTTTTT. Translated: CASSHRGGGPTGELFF.

Written as DNA, the CDR3 is TGTGCCAGCCGGCGGGATAACTCTGGAAACACCATATATTTT. The encoded protein is CASRRDNSGNTIYF. The V and J genes are TRBV6-5 and TRBJ1-3; unclear D gene. Trimming took off 8 bases at V and 0 bases at J, with 11 bases between the two ends. There are 14 residues in the CDR3. Looked up from germline, CDR1 is MNHEY and CDR2 is SVGAGI.